Below are 10 T cell receptor beta chains sequenced from a single sample in a study of blood T cell repertoires in COVID-19. Clones were sequenced by immunoSEQ multiplex PCR, and TCRdb holds only the in-frame ones, with some missing. The sample consists of about 180,000 clones, under 85% of them appearing once. Sequencing was carried out using peripheral blood. Receptor source: a woman aged 80 or older with acute or convalescent COVID-19.

The chain is built from TRBV2 and TRBJ2-1; 9 bases are a match to TRBD1. The V gene's germline CDR1 is SNHLY and CDR2 FYNNEI. The CDR3 length is 15 residues. V shed 5 bases, J shed 6 bases, and the junction held 8 bases outside the gene matches. The chain's CDR3 is CASSSTGGLRNEQFF. The CDR3 DNA reads TGTGCCAGCAGTTCGACAGGGGGTTTACGCAATGAGCAGTTCTTC.

The chain joins TRBV20-1 to TRBJ1-2; possibly TRBD1 for D (6 bases). The CDR3 covers 13 residues. In germline, CDR1 is DFQATT, CDR2 SNEGSKA (reference sequence). V lost 3 bases and J 5 bases, leaving 13 bases between the germline ends. CDR3 sequence: CSASGGGVYGYTF. In DNA form, the CDR3 reads TGCAGTGCTAGTGGCGGGGGCGTTTATGGCTACACCTTC.

The chain has TRBV4-2 and TRBJ2-3; 12 nucleotides line up with TRBD2. V lost 3 bases to trimming and J lost 3 bases; unmatched junction nucleotides: 1. In germline, CDR1 is LGHNA, CDR2 YNFKEQ. CDR3 length: 15 amino acids. The CDR3 reads CASSQTSGSTDTQYF. CDR3 nucleotides: TGTGCCAGCAGCCAGACTAGCGGGAGTACAGATACGCAGTATTTT.

This clone was detected only once. The gene calls are TRBV5-1 and TRBJ2-7; the D gene is possibly TRBD2 (5 bases). This CDR3 has 14 residues. V was pared by 0 bases and J by 5 bases, with 12 bases between. Germline CDR1 SGHRS, CDR2 YFSETQ. The CDR3 region is CASSLAPGGDEQYF. The CDR3 bases are TGCGCCAGCAGCTTGGCGCCAGGAGGCGACGAGCAGTACTTC.

The J gene is TRBJ2-1, the V gene TRBV7-2; a possible D gene is TRBD1 (6 bases). The germline gives CDR1 SGHTA, CDR2 FQGNSA. The CDR3 covers 14 residues. V was cut by 1 base and J by 7 bases, with 11 bases left in between. The CDR3 coding sequence is TGTGCCAGCAGCTTAGGGACAGTAACGAATGAGCAGTTCTTC. Translating gives CASSLGTVTNEQFF.

CDR3 DNA sequence: TGTGCCAGCTCTTTGTTAGTCATATCAGAGACCCAGTACTTC. Its translation is CASSLLVISETQYF. V and J are TRBV21-1 and TRBJ2-5; the tabulated D call, TRBD2, remains unverified against the DNA. TRBV21-1 is a documented pseudogene. The CDR3 extends over 14 amino acids.

Here the CDR3 DNA reads TGTGCCAGCAGTTTAAGGGAGGGATCCTATGGCTACACCTTC. It encodes CASSLREGSYGYTF. V and J are TRBV27 and TRBJ1-2; D unclear. The CDR3 loop spans 14 amino acids. The germline CDR1 and CDR2 sequences are MNHEY and SMNVEV (reference sequence). Trimming took off 2 bases at V and 4 bases at J, with 11 bases between the two ends.

The gene calls are TRBV27 and TRBJ1-4; D is perhaps TRBD1 (6 bases). This CDR3 has 15 residues. Germline V gene lookup returns CDR1 MNHEY and CDR2 SMNVEV (reference sequence). Trimming removed 5 bases from V and 3 bases from J, with 13 bases in between. The CDR3 loop is CASSPTGWANEKLFF. CDR3 DNA: TGTGCCAGCAGTCCAACAGGGTGGGCTAATGAAAAACTGTTTTTT.

The V gene is TRBV12-5, the J gene TRBJ1-4; D may be TRBD1 (5 bases). This CDR3 contains 17 residues. Trimming took 0 bases from V and 5 from J, leaving 16 bases between them. Germline V gene lookup returns CDR1 LGHNT and CDR2 FRNRAP. CDR3 protein: CASGLVIDSSANEKLFF. The CDR3, as DNA: TGTGCTAGTGGTTTGGTAATTGACAGCAGCGCCAATGAAAAACTGTTTTTT. The full variable domain, in which reference TRBV12-5 and TRBJ1-4 provide the parts outside the CDR3, is DARVTQTPRHKVTEMGQEVTMRCQPILGHNTVFWYRQTMMQGLELLAYFRNRAPLDDSGMPKDRFSAEMPDATLATLKIQPSEPRDSAVYFCASGLVIDSSANEKLFFGSGTQLSVL.

The chain links TRBV25-1 to TRBJ2-7; 9 bases are a match to TRBD2. Trimming took 1 base from V and 4 from J; bases not matched to a gene: 5. Per the germline V gene, CDR1 is MGHDK and CDR2 is SYGVNS. The CDR3 is 15 amino acids. The CDR3 region has the DNA TGTGCCAGCAGTGAATCATTAGCGGGGGCGTACGAGCAGTACTTC. Protein product: CASSESLAGAYEQYF.